The present T cell receptor (beta chain) was sequenced within a study of chemoradiotherapy in HPV16-positive cancers. Notes on the study in general: Candidate HPV-specific clones and E7-related TCR motifs grew in tumor during treatment.

Notes on this clone: Its antigen is still unknown.

Using immunoSEQ multiplex PCR, the repertoire was profiled, and TCRdb retains in-frame clones only, with some absent. This table holds tens of thousands of clones, more than 90% found once. The TCR was taken from a human donor with HPV-associated anogenital cancer. The sample in question was blood, obtained from a patient who underwent chemoradiotherapy.

DNA for the CDR3: TGCGCCAGCAGCCAGCCGGGACGGGAACCTAACTATGGCTACACCTTC. This sequence encodes CASSQPGREPNYGYTF. The rearrangement joins TRBV4-1 to TRBJ1-2, with D possibly being TRBD1 (5 bases). This CDR3 is built from 16 residues. The V gene lost 3 bases and the J gene lost 0 bases, with 14 bases spanning the gap. Germline CDR1 MGHRA, CDR2 YSYEKL.